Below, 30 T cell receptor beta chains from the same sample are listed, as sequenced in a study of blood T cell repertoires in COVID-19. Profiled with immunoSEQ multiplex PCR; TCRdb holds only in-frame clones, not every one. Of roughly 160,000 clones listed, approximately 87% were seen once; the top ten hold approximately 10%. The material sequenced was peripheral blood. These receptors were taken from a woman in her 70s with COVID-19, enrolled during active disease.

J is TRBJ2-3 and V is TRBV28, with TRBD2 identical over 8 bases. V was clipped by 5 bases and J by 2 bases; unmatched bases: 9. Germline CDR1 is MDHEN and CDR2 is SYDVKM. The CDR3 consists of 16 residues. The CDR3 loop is CASSQRTAGDTDTQYF. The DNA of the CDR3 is TGTGCCAGCAGTCAGCGGACAGCGGGAGACACAGATACGCAGTATTTT.

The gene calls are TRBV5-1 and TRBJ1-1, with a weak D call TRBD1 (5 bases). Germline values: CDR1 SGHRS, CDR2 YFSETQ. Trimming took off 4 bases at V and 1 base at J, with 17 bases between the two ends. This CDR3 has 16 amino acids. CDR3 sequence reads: CASSPVLGAENTEAFF. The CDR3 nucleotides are TGCGCCAGCAGCCCCGTGCTTGGGGCGGAGAACACTGAAGCTTTCTTT.

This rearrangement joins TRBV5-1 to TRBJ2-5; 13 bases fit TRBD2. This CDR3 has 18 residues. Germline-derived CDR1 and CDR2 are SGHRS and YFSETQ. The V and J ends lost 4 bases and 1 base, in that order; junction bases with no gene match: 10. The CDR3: CASSLTGLAGALQETQYF. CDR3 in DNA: TGCGCCAGCAGCCTAACTGGACTAGCGGGGGCCCTCCAAGAGACCCAGTACTTC.

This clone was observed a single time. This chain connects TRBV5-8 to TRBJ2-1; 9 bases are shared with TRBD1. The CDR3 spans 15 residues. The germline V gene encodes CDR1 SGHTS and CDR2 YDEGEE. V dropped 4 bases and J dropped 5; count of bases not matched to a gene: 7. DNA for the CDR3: TGTGCCAGCAGCCCGGGGACAGGGAAGGACAATGAGCAGTTCTTC. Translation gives CASSPGTGKDNEQFF.

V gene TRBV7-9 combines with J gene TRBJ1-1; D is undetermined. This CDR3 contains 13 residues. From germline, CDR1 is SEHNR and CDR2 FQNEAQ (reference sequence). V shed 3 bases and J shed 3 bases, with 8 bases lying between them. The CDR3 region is CASSFQVDTEAFF. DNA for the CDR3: TGTGCCAGCAGCTTCCAGGTGGACACTGAAGCTTTCTTT.

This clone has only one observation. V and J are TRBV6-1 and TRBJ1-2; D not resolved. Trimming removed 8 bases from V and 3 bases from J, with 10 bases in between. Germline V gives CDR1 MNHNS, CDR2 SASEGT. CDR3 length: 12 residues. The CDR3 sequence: CASENKYYGYTF. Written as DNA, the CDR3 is TGTGCCAGCGAAAACAAATACTATGGCTACACCTTC.

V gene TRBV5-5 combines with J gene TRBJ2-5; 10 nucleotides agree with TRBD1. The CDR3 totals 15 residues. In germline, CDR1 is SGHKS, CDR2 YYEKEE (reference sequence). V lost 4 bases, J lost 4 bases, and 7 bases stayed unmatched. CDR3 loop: CASSPRTGGGETQYF. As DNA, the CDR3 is TGTGCCAGCAGCCCAAGGACAGGGGGAGGAGAGACCCAGTACTTC.

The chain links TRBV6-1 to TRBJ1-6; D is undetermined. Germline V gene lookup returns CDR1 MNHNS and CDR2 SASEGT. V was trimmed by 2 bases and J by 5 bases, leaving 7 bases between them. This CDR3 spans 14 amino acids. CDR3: CASSETQNNSPLHF. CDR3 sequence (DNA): TGTGCCAGCAGTGAAACACAGAATAATTCACCCCTCCACTTT.

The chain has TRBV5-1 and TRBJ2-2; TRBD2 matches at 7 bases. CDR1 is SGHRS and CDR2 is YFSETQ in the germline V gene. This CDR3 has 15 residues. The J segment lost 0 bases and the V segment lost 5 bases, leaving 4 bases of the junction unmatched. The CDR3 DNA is TGCGCCAGCAGAAGGGACTACTCGAACACCGGGGAGCTGTTTTTT. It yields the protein CASRRDYSNTGELFF.

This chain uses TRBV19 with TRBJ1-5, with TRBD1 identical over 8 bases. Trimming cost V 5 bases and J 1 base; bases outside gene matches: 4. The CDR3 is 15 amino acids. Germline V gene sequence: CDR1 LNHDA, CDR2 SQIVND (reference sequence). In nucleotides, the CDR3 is TGTGCCAGTAGTTATGACAGGGGAAGCAATCAGCCCCAGCATTTT. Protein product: CASSYDRGSNQPQHF.

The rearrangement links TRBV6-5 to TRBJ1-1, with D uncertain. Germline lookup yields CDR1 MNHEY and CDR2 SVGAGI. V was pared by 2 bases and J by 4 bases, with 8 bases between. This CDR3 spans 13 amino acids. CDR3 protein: CASSYRKLTEAFF. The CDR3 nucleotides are TGTGCCAGCAGTTACCGAAAGCTCACTGAAGCTTTCTTT.

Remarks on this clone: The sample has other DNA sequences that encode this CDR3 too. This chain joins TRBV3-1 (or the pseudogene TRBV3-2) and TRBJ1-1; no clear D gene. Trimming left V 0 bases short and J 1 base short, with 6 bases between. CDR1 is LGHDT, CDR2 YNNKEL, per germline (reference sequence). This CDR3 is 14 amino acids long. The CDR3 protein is CASSQDGGNTEAFF. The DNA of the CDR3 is TGTGCCAGCAGCCAAGATGGAGGGAACACTGAAGCTTTCTTT.

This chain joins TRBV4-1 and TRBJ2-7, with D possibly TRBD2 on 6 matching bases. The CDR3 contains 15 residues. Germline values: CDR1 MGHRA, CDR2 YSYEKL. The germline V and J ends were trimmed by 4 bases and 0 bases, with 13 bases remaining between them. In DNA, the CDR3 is TGCGCCAGCAGCCGTCTACTAGCTAGCTCCTACGAGCAGTACTTC. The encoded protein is CASSRLLASSYEQYF.

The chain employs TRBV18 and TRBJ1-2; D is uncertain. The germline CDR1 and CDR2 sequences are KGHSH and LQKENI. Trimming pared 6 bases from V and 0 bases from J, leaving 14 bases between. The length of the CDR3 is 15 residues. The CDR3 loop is CASSPSLTPNYGYTF. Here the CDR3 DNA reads TGTGCCAGCTCCCCCTCGCTTACTCCTAACTATGGCTACACCTTC.

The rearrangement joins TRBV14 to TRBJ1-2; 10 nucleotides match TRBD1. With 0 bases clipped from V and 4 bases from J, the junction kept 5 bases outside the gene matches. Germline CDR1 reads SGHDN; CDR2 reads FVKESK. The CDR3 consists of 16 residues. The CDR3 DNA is TGTGCCAGCAGCCAAGAGGCCGGGACAGGGGCCTATGGCTACACCTTC. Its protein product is CASSQEAGTGAYGYTF.

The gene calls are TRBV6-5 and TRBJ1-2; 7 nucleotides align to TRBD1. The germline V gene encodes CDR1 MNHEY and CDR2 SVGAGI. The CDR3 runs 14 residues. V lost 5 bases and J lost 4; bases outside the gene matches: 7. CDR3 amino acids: CASSPGGPSYGYTF. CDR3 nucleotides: TGTGCCAGCAGTCCAGGGGGGCCGTCCTATGGCTACACCTTC.

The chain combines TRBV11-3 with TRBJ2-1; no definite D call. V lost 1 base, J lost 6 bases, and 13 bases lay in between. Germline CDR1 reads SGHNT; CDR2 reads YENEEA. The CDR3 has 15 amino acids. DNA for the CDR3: TGTGCCAGCAGCTTAGTGACGGGTGTCATCAATGAGCAGTTCTTC. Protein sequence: CASSLVTGVINEQFF. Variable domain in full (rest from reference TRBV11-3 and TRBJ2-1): EAGVVQSPRYKIIEKKQPVAFWCNPISGHNTLYWYLQNLGQGPELLIRYENEEAVDDSQLPKDRFSAERLKGVDSTLKIQPAELGDSAVYLCASSLVTGVINEQFFGPGTRLTVL.

The CDR3 sequence is CASRSGWRVARDEQFF. DNA of the CDR3: TGTGCCAGCAGGTCCGGTTGGAGGGTCGCTAGGGATGAGCAGTTCTTC. This chain links TRBV28 with TRBJ2-1; TRBD2 might be the D (6 bases). V was trimmed by 6 bases and J by 8 bases, leaving 23 bases between them. The CDR3 contains 16 residues. Germline V lookup: CDR1 MDHEN, CDR2 SYDVKM.

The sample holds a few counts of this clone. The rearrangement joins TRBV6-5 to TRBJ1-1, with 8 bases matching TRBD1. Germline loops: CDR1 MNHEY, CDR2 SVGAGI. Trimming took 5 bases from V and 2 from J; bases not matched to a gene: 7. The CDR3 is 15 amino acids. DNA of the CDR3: TGTGCCAGCAGTCACGGACAGGGATTAAACACTGAAGCTTTCTTT. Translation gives CASSHGQGLNTEAFF.

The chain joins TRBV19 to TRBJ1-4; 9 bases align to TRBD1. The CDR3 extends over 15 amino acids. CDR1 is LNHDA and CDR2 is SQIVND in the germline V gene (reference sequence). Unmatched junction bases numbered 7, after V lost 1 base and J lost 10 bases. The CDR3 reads CASSIGGTGSGKLFF. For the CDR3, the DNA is TGTGCCAGTAGTATAGGCGGGACAGGGAGTGGAAAACTGTTTTTT.

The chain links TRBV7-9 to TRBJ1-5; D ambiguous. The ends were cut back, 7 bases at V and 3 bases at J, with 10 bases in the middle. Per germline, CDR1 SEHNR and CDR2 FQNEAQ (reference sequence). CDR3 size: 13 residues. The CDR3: CASTGSANQPQHF. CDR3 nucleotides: TGTGCCAGCACGGGCAGTGCCAATCAGCCCCAGCATTTT.

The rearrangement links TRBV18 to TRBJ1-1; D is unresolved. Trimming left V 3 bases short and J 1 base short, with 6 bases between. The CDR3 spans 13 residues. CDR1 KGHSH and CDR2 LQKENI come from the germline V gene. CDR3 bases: TGTGCCAGCTCACCCAACACGAACACTGAAGCTTTCTTT. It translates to CASSPNTNTEAFF.

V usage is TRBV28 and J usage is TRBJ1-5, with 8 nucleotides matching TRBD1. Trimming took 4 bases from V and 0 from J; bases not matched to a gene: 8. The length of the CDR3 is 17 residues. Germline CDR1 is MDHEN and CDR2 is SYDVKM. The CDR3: CASSWQGAGYSNQPQHF. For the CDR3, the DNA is TGTGCCAGCAGTTGGCAGGGGGCGGGGTATAGCAATCAGCCCCAGCATTTT.

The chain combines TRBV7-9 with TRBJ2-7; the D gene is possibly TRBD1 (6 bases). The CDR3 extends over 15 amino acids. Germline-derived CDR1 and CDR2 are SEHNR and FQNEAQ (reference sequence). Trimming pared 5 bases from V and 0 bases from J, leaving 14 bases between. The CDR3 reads CASSPGQSISYEQYF. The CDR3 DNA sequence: TGTGCCAGCAGCCCCGGACAGTCCATCTCCTACGAGCAGTACTTC.

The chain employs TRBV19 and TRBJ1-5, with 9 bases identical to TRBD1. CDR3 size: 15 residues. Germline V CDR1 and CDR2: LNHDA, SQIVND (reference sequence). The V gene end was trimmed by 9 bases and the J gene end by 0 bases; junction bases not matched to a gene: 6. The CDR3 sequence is CASRGTGNSNQPQHF. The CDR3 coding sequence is TGTGCCAGCAGGGGGACAGGGAATAGCAATCAGCCCCAGCATTTT.

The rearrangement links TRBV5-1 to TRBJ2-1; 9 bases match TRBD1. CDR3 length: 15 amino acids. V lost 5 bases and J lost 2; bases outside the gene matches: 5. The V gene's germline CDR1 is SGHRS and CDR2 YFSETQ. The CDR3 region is CASSTGTGTYNEQFF. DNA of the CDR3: TGCGCCAGCAGTACCGGGACAGGGACCTACAATGAGCAGTTCTTC.

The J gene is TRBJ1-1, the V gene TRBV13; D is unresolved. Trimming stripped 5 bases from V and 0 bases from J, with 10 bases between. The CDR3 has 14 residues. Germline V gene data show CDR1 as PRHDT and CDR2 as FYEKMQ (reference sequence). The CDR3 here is CASSPATVNTEAFF. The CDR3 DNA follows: TGTGCCAGCAGCCCTGCCACAGTGAACACTGAAGCTTTCTTT.

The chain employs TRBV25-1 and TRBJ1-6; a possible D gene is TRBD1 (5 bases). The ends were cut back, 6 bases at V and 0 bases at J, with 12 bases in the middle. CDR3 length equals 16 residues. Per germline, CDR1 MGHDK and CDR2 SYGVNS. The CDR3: CASSPAGGSYNSPLHF. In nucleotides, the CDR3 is TGTGCCAGCAGCCCCGCGGGGGGCTCCTATAATTCACCCCTCCACTTT.

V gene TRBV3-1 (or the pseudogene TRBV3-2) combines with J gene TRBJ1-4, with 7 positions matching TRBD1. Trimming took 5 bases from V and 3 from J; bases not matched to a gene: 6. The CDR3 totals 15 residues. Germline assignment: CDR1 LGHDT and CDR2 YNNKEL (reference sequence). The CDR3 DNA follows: TGTGCCAGCAGCGGAGGGGGACAGCCTAATGAAAAACTGTTTTTT. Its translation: CASSGGGQPNEKLFF.

CDR3 protein: CASSPAGTEFYEQYF. The CDR3 coding sequence is TGTGCCAGCAGTCCGGCCGGGACAGAGTTTTACGAGCAGTACTTC. The V and J genes are TRBV28 and TRBJ2-7; 7 positions agree with TRBD1. CDR1 and CDR2 (germline): MDHEN, SYDVKM. The CDR3 spans 15 residues. V lost 5 bases, J lost 4 bases, and 11 bases stayed unmatched.